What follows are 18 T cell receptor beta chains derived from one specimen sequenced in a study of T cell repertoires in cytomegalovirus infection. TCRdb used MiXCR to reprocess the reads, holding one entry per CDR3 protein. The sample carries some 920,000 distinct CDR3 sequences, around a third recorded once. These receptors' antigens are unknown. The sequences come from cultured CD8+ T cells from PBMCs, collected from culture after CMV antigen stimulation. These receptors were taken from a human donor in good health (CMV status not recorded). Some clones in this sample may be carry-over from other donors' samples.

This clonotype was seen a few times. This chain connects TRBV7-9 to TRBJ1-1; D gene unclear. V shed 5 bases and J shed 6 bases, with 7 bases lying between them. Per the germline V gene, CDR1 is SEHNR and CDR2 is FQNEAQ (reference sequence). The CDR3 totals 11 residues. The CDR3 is CASSPVAEAFF. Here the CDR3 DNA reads TGTGCCAGCAGCCCGGTTGCTGAAGCTTTCTTT.

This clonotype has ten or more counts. The DNA of the CDR3 is TGTGCCAGCAGCCCGATCTCCGGGGGGCATACGCAGTATTTT. Translation gives CASSPISGGHTQYF. The chain links TRBV7-8 to TRBJ2-3; D possibly corresponds to TRBD2 (7 bases). Germline CDR1 is SGHVS and CDR2 is FQNEAQ. The CDR3 is 14 amino acids. The V gene lost 5 bases and the J gene lost 7 bases, with 16 bases spanning the gap.

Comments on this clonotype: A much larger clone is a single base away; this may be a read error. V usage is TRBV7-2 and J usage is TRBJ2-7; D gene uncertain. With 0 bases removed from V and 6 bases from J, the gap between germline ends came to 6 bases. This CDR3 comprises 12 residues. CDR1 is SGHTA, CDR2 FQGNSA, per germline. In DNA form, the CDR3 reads TGTGCCAGCAGCTTAGCTGACTTCGAGCAGTACTTC. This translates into CASSLADFEQYF.

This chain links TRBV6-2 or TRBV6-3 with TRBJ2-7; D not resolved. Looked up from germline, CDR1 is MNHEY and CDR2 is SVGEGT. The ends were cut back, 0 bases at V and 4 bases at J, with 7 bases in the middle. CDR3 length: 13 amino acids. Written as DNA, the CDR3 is TGTGCCAGCAGTTACTCGACATTTTACGAGCAGTACGTC. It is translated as CASSYSTFYEQYV.

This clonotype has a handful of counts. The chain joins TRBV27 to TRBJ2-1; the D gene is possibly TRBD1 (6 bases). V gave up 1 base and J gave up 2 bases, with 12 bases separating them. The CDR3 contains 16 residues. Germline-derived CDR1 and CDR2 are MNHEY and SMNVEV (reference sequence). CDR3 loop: CASSLLGTLPYNEQFF. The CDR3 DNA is TGTGCCAGCAGTTTATTGGGGACACTTCCCTACAATGAGCAGTTCTTC.

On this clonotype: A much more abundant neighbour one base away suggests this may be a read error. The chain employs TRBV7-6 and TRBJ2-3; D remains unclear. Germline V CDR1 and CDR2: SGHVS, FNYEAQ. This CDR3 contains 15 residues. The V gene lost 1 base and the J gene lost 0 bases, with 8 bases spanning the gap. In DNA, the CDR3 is TGTGCCAGCAGCTTAGGGTCGCCCAGCACAGATACGCAGTATTTT. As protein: CASSLGSPSTDTQYF. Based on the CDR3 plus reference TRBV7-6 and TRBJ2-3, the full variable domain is GAGVSQSPRYKVTKRGQDVALRCDPISGHVSLYWYRQALGQGPEFLTYFNYEAQQDKSGLPNDRFSAERPEGSISTLTIQRTEQRDSAMYRCASSLGSPSTDTQYFGPGTRLTVL.

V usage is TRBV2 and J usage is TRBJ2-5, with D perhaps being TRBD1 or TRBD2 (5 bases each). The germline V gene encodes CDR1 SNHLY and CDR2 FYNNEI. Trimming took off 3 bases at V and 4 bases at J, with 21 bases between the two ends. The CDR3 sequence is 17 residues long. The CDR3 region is CASSEDLRGPQIETQYF. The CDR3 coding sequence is TGTGCCAGCAGTGAGGATCTTCGGGGCCCACAAATAGAGACCCAGTACTTC.

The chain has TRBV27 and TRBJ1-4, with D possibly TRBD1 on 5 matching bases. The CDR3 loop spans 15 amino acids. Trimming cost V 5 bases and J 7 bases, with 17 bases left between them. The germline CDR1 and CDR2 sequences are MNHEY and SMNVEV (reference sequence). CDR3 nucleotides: TGTGCCAGCAGTCCCGGGACGGTCGGAGGTGAAAAACTGTTTTTT. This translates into CASSPGTVGGEKLFF. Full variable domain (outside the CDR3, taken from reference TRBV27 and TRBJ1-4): EAQVTQNPRYLITVTGKKLTVTCSQNMNHEYMSWYRQDPGLGLRQIYYSMNVEVTDKGDVPEGYKVSRKEKRNFPLILESPSPNQTSLYFCASSPGTVGGEKLFFGSGTQLSVL.

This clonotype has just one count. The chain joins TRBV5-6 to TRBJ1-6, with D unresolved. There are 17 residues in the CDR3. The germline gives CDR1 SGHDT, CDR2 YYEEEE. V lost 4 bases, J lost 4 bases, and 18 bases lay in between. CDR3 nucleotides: TGTGCCAGCAGCCTCGAGTTAGGACCTTTATATAATTCACCCCTCCACTTT. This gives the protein CASSLELGPLYNSPLHF. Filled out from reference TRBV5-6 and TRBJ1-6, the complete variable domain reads DAGVTQSPTHLIKTRGQQVTLRCSPKSGHDTVSWYQQALGQGPQFIFQYYEEEERQRGNFPDRFSGHQFPNYSSELNVNALLLGDSALYLCASSLELGPLYNSPLHFGNGTRLTVT.

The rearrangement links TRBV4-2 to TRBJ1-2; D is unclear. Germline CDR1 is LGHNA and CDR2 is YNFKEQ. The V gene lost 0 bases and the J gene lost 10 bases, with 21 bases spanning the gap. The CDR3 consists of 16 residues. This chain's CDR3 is CASSQDPPHTGRAYTF. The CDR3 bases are TGTGCCAGCAGCCAAGATCCCCCTCACACCGGGAGGGCCTACACCTTC.

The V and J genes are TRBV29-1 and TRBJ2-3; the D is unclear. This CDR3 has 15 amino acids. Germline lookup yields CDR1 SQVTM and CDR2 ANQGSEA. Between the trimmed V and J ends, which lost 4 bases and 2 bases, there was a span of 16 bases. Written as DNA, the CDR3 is TGCAGCGTTGTTCTCTGGGGAAGTGACACAGATACGCAGTATTTT. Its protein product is CSVVLWGSDTDTQYF.

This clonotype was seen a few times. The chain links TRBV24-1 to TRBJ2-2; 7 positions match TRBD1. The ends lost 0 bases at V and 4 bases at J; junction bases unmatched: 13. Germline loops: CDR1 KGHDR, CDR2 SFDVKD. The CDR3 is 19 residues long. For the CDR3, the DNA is TGTGCCACCAGTGATTTGCAATCGTACAGGGGCGGCGGCACCGGGGAGCTGTTTTTT. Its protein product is CATSDLQSYRGGGTGELFF.

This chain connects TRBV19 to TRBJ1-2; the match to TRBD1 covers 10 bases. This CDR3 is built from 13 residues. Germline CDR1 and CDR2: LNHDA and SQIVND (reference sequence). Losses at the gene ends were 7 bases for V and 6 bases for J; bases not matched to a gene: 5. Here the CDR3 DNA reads TGTGCCAGTACCGGGGGGACAGGGGATGGCTACACCTTC. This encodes CASTGGTGDGYTF.

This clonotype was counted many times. For the CDR3, the DNA is TGTGCCAGCAGCTTACGGGACAGGGGCCTCAAGTTCTTC. Protein sequence: CASSLRDRGLKFF. The genes are TRBV7-2 and TRBJ2-1; 10 bases agree with TRBD1. The CDR3 has 13 residues. Germline V lookup: CDR1 SGHTA, CDR2 FQGNSA. Losses at the gene ends were 2 bases for V and 14 bases for J; bases not matched to a gene: 6.

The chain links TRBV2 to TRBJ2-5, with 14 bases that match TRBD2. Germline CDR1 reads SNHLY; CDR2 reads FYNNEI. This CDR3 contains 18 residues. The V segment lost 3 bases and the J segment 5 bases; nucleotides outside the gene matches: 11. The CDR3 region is CASSDFGLAGGPGETQYF. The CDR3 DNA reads TGTGCCAGCAGTGACTTCGGACTAGCGGGGGGCCCCGGGGAGACCCAGTACTTC.

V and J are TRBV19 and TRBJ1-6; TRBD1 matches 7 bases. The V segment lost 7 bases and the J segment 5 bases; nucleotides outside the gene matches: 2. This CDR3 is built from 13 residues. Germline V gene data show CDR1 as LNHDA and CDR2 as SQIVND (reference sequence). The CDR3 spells CASNTGDNSPLHF. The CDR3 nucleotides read TGTGCCAGTAACACAGGGGATAATTCACCCCTCCACTTT.

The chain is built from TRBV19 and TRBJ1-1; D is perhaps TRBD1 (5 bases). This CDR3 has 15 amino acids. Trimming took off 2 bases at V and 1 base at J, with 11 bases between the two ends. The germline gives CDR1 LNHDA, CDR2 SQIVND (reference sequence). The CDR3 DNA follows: TGTGCCAGTAGTATAAGGGACGGACCGAACACTGAAGCTTTCTTT. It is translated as CASSIRDGPNTEAFF. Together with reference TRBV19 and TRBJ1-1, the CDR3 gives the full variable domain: DGGITQSPKYLFRKEGQNVTLSCEQNLNHDAMYWYRQDPGQGLRLIYYSQIVNDFQKGDIAEGYSVSREKKESFPLTVTSAQKNPTAFYLCASSIRDGPNTEAFFGQGTRLTVV.

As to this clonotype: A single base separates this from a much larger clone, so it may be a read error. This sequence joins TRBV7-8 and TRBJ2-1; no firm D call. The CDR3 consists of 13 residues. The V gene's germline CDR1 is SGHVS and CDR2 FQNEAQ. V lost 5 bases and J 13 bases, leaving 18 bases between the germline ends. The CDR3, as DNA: TGTGCCAGCAGCCCCCCCCTAGGAATGGTACAGTTCTTC. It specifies CASSPPLGMVQFF. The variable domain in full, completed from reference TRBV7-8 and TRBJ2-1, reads GAGVSQSPRYKVAKRGQDVALRCDPISGHVSLFWYQQALGQGPEFLTYFQNEAQLDKSGLPSDRFFAERPEGSVSTLKIQRTQQEDSAVYLCASSPPLGMVQFFGPGTRLTVL.